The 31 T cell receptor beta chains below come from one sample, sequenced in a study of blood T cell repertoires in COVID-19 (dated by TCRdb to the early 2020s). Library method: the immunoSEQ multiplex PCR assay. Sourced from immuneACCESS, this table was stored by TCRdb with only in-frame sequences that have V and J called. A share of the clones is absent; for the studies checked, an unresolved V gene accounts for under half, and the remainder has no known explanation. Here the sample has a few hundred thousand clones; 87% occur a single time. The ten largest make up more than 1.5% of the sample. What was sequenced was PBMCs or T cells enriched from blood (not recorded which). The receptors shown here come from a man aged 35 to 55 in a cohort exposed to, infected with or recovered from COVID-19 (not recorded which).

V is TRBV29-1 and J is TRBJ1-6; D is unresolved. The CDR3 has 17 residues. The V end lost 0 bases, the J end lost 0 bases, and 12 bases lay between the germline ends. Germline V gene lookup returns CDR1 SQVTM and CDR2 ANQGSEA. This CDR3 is CSVEEQFRCSYNSPLHF. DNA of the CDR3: TGCAGCGTTGAAGAACAATTTCGATGCTCCTATAATTCACCCCTCCACTTT.

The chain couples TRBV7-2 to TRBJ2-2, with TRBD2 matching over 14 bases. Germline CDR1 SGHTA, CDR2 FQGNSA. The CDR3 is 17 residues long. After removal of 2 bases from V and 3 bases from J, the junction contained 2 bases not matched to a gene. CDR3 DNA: TGTGCCAGCAGCTTATCGGGACTAGCGGGAGACACCGGGGAGCTGTTTTTT. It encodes CASSLSGLAGDTGELFF.

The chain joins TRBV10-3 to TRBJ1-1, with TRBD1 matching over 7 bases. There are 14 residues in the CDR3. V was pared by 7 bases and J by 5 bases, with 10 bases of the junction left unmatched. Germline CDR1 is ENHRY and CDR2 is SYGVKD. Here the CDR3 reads CAITNGQEGTEAFF. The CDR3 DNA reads TGTGCCATCACCAACGGACAGGAGGGTACTGAAGCTTTCTTT.

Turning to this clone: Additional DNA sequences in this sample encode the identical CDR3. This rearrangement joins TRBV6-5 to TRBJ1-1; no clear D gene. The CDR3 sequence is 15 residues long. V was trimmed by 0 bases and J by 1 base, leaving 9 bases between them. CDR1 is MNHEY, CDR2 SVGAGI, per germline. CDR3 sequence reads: CASSYSPGTNTEAFF. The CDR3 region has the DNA TGTGCCAGCAGTTACTCGCCAGGAACGAACACTGAAGCTTTCTTT.

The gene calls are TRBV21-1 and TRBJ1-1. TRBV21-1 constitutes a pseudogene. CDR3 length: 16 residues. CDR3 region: CASSKAFCGLDTEAFF. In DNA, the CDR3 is TGTGCCAGCAGCAAAGCTTTTTGTGGACTTGACACTGAAGCTTTCTTT.

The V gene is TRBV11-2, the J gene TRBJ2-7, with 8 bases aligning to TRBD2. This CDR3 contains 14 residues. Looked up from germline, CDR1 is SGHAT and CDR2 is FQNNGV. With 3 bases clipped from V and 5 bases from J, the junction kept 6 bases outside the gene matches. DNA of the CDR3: TGTGCCAGCAGCTTGGGTAGCGGGAATCACGAGCAGTACTTC. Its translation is CASSLGSGNHEQYF.

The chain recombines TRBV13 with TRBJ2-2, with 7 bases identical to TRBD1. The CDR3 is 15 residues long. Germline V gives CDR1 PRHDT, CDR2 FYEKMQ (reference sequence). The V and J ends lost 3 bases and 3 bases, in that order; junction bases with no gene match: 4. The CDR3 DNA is TGTGCCAGCAGCTTCCGACAGGGATACACCGGGGAGCTGTTTTTT. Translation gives CASSFRQGYTGELFF.

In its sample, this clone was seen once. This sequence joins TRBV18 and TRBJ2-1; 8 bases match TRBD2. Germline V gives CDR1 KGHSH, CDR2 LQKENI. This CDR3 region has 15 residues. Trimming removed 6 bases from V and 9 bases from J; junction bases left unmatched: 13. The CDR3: CASSPTSGGKGEQFF. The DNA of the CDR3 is TGTGCCAGCTCCCCTACTAGCGGAGGTAAGGGTGAGCAGTTCTTC.

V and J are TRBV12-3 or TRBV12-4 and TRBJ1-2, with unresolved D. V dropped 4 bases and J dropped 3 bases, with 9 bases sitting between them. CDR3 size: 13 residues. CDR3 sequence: CASSSGRYYGYTF. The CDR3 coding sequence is TGTGCCAGCAGTTCTGGGCGCTACTATGGCTACACCTTC.

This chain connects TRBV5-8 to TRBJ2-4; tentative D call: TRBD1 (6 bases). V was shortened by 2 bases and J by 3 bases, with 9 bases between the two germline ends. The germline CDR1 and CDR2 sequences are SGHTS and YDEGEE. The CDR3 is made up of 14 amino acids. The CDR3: CASSFRGDKNIQYF. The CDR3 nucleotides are TGTGCCAGCAGCTTCAGGGGTGACAAAAACATTCAGTACTTC.

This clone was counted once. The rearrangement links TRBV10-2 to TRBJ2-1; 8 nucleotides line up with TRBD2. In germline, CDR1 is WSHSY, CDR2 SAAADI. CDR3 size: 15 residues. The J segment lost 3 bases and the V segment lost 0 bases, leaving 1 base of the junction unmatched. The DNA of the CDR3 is TGCGCCAGCAGTGAGTCTAGCGGGAACTACAATGAGCAGTTCTTC. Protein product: CASSESSGNYNEQFF.

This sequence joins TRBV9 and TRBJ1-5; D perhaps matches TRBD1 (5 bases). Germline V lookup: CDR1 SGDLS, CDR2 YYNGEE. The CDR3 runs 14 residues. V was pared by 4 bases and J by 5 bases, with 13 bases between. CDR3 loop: CASSPDSRDQPQHF. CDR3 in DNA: TGTGCCAGCAGCCCCGACAGTCGAGATCAGCCCCAGCATTTT.

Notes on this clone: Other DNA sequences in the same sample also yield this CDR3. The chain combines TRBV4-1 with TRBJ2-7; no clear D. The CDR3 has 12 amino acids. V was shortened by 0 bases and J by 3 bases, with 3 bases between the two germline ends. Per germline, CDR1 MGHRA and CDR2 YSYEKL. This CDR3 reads CASSQDSYEQYF. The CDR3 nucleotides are TGCGCCAGCAGCCAAGACAGCTACGAGCAGTACTTC.

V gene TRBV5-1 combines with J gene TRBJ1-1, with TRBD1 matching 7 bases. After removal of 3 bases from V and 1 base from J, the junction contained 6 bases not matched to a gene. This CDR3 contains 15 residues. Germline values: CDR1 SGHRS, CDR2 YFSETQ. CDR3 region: CASSSGQSKNTEAFF. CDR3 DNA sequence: TGCGCCAGCAGCTCGGGACAGTCCAAGAACACTGAAGCTTTCTTT.

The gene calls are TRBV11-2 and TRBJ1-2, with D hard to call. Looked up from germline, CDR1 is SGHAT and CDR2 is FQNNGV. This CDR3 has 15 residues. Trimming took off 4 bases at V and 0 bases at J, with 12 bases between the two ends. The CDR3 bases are TGTGCCAGCAGCTACTCCAGGTCCTCTAACTATGGCTACACCTTC. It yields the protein CASSYSRSSNYGYTF.

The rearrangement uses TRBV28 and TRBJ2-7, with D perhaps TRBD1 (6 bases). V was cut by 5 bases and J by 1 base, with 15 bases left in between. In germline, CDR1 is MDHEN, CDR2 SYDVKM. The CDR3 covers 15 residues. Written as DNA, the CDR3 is TGTGCCAGCAGTCCCGGGCAGACAGGATCCTACGAGCAGTACTTC. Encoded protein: CASSPGQTGSYEQYF.

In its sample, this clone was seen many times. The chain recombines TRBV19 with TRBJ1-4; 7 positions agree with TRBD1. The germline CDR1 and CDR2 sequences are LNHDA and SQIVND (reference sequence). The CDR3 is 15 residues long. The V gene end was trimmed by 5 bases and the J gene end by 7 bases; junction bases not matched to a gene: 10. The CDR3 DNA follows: TGTGCCAGTAGTCCGGGGACAGTGGCATCTGAAAAACTGTTTTTT. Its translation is CASSPGTVASEKLFF.

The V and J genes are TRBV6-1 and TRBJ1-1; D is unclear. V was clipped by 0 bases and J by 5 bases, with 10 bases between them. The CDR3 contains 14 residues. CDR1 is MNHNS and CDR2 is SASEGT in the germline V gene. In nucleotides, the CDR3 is TGTGCCAGCAGTGAAGCGGGCGGGAGAACTGAAGCTTTCTTT. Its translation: CASSEAGGRTEAFF.

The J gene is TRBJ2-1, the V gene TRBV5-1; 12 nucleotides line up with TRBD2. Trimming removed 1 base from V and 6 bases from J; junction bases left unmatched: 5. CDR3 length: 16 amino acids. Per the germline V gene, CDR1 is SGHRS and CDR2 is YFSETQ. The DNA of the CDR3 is TGCGCCAGCAGCTTGCAGCCTAGCGGGGGGGGCAATGAGCAGTTCTTC. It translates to CASSLQPSGGGNEQFF.

CDR3 DNA: TGTGCCAGCAGTGAAACCCTGACAGGGTTAAATGGCTACACCTTC. This translates into CASSETLTGLNGYTF. V gene TRBV6-1 combines with J gene TRBJ1-2; 7 bases line up with TRBD1. CDR3 length equals 15 residues. V was clipped by 2 bases and J by 6 bases; unmatched bases: 9. The germline CDR1 and CDR2 sequences are MNHNS and SASEGT.

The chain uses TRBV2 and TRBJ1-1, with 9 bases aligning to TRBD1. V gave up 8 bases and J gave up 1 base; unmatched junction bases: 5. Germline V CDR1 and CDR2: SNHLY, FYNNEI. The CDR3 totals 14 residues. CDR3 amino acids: CASRTGERNTEAFF. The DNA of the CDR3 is TGTGCCAGCCGGACAGGGGAGAGGAACACTGAAGCTTTCTTT.

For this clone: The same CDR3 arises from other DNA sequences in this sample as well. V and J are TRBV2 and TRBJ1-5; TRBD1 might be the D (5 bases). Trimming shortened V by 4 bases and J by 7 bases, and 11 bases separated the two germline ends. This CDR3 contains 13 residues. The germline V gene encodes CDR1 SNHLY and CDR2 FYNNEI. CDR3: CASSVGGNQPQHF. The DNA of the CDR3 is TGTGCCAGCAGTGTCGGGGGGAACCAGCCCCAGCATTTT. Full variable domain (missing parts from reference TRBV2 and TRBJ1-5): EPEVTQTPSHQVTQMGQEVILRCVPISNHLYFYWYRQILGQKVEFLVSFYNNEISEKSEIFDDQFSVERPDGSNFTLKIRSTKLEDSAMYFCASSVGGNQPQHFGDGTRLSIL.

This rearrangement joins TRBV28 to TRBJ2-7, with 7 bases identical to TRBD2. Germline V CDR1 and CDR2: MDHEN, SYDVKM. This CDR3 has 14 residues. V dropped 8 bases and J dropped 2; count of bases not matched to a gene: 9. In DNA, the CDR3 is TGTGCCAGCGGTGGGGGAGGGTTAACCTACGAGCAGTACTTC. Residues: CASGGGGLTYEQYF. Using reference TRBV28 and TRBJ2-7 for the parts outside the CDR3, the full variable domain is DVKVTQSSRYLVKRTGEKVFLECVQDMDHENMFWYRQDPGLGLRLIYFSYDVKMKEKGDIPEGYSVSREKKERFSLILESASTNQTSMYLCASGGGGLTYEQYFGPGTRLTVT.

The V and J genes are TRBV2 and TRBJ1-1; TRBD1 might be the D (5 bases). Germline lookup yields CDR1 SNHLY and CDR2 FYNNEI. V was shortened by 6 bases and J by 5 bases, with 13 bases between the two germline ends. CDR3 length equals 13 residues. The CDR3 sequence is CASRKEGITEAFF. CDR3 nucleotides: TGTGCCAGCAGAAAGGAGGGGATTACTGAAGCTTTCTTT. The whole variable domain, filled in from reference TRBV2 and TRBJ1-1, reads EPEVTQTPSHQVTQMGQEVILRCVPISNHLYFYWYRQILGQKVEFLVSFYNNEISEKSEIFDDQFSVERPDGSNFTLKIRSTKLEDSAMYFCASRKEGITEAFFGQGTRLTVV.

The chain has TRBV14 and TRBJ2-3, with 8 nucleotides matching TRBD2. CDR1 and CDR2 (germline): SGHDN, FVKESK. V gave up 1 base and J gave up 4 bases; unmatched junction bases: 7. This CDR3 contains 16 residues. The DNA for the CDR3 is TGTGCCAGCAGCCAAGGAGGCGGGAGGCTGGCAGATACGCAGTATTTT. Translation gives CASSQGGGRLADTQYF.

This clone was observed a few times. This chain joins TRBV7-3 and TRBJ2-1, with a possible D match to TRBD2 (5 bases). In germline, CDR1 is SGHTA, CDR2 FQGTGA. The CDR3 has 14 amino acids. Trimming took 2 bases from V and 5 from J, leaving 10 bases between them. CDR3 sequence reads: CASSLVGGNNEQFF. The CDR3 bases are TGTGCCAGCAGCTTAGTTGGAGGAAACAATGAGCAGTTCTTC.

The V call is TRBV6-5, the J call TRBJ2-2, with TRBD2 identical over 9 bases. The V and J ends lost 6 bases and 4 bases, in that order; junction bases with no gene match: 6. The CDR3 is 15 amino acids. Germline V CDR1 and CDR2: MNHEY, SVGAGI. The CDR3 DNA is TGTGCCAGCAGAATTAGCGGGAGTACCACCGGGGAGCTGTTTTTT. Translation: CASRISGSTTGELFF.

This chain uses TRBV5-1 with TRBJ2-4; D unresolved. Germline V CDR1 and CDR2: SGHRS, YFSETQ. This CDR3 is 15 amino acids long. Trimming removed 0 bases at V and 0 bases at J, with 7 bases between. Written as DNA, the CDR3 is TGCGCCAGCAGCTTGGGGTCAGTAGCCAAAAACATTCAGTACTTC. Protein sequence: CASSLGSVAKNIQYF.

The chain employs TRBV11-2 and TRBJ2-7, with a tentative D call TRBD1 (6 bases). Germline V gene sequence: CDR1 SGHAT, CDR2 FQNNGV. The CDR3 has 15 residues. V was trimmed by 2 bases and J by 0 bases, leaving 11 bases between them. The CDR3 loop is CASSLYPGVSYEQYF. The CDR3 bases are TGTGCCAGCAGCTTATACCCAGGGGTCTCCTACGAGCAGTACTTC.

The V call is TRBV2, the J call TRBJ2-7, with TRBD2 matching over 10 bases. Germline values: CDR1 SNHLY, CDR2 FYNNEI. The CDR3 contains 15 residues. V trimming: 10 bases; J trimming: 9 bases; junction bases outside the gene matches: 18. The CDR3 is CATQWEASGGIPQYF. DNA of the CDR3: TGTGCCACCCAATGGGAGGCTAGCGGGGGAATACCGCAGTACTTC. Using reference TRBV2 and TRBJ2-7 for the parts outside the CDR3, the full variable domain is EPEVTQTPSHQVTQMGQEVILRCVPISNHLYFYWYRQILGQKVEFLVSFYNNEISEKSEIFDDQFSVERPDGSNFTLKIRSTKLEDSAMYFCATQWEASGGIPQYFGPGTRLTVT.

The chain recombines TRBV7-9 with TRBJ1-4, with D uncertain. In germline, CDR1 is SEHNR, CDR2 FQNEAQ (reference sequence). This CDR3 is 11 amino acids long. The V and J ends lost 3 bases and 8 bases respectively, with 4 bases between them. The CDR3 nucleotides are TGTGCCAGCAGCTTCGGGGAAAAACTGTTTTTT. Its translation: CASSFGEKLFF.